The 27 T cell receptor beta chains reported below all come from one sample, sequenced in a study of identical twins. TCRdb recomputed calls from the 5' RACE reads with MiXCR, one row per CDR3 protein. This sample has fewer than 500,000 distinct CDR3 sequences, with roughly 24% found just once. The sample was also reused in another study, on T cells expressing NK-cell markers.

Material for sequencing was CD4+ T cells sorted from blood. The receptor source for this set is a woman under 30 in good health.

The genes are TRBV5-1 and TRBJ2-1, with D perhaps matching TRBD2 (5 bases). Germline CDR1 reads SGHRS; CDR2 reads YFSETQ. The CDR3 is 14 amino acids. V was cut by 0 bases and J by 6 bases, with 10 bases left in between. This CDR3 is CASSLGTRANEQFF. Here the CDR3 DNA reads TGCGCCAGCAGCTTGGGGACGAGGGCCAATGAGCAGTTCTTC.

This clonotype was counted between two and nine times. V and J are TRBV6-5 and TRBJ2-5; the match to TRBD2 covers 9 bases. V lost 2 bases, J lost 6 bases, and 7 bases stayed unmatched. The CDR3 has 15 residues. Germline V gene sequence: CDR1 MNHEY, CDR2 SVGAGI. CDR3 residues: CASSYGGRAGKTQYF. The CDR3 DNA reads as TGTGCCAGCAGTTACGGCGGGAGGGCCGGCAAGACCCAGTACTTC.

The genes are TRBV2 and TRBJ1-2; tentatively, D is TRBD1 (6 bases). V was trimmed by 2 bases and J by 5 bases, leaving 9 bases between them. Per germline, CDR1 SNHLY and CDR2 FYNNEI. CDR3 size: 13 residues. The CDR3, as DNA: TGTGCCAGCAGTGAACAGACAGGTTATGGCTACACCTTC. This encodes CASSEQTGYGYTF.

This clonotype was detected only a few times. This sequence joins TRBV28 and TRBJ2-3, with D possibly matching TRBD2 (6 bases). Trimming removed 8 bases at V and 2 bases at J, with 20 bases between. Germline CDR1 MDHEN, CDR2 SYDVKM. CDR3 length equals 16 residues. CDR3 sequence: CASRYLPAGLTDTQYF. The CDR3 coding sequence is TGTGCCAGCCGCTACCTTCCAGCGGGCCTCACAGATACGCAGTATTTT.

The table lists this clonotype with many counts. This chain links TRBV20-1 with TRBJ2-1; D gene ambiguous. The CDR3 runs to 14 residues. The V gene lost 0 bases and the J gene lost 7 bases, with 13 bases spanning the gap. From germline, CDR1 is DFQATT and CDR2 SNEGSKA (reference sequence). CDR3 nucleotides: TGCAGTGCTAGAGACCCACCCTACTTAAATGAGCAGTTCTTC. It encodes CSARDPPYLNEQFF.

CDR3 nucleotide sequence: TGTGCCAGCAGCTTAACTTCGACTCATACCACAGATACGCAGTATTTT. Translating gives CASSLTSTHTTDTQYF. V and J are TRBV7-3 and TRBJ2-3; D unclear. This CDR3 is built from 16 residues. Germline V CDR1 and CDR2: SGHTA, FQGTGA. V lost 0 bases and J lost 2, with 12 bases in between.

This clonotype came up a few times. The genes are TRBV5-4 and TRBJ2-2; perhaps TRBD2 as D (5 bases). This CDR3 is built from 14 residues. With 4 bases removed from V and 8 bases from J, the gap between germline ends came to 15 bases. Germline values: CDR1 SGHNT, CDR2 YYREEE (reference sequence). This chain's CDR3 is CASSEAPGMGELFF. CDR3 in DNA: TGTGCCAGCAGCGAAGCCCCGGGAATGGGGGAGCTGTTTTTT.

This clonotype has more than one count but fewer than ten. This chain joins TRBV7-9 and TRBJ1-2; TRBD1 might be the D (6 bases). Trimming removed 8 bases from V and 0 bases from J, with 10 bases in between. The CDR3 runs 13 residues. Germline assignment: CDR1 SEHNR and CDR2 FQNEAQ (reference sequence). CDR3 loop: CASQDRANYGYTF. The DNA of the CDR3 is TGTGCCAGCCAGGACAGAGCTAACTATGGCTACACCTTC.

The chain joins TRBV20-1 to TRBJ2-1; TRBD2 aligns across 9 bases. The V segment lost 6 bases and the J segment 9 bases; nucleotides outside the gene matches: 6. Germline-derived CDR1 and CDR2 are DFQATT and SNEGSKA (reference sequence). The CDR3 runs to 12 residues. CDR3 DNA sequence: TGCAGTGCCACCTCACTAGCGGGTGAGCAGTTCTTC. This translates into CSATSLAGEQFF.

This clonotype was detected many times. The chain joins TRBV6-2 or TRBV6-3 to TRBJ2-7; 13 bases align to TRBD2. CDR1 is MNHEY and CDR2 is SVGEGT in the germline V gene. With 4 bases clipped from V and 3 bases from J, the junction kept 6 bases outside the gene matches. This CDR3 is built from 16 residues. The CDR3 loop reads CASSSRTSGRRYEQYF. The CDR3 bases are TGTGCCAGCAGTTCACGGACTAGCGGGAGACGCTACGAGCAGTACTTC.

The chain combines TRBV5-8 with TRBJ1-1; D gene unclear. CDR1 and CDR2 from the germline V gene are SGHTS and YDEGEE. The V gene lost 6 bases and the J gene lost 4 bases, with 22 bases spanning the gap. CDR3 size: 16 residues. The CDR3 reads CASTTLGRSSVTEAFF. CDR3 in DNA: TGTGCCAGCACCACCCTCGGGCGGAGTTCTGTCACTGAAGCTTTCTTT.

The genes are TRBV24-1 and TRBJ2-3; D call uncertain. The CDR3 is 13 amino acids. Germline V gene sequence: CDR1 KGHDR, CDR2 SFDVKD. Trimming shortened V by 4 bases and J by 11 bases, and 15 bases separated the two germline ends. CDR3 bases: TGTGCCACCAGTGAGTCGACCCGTAGGGTGCAGTATTTT. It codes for CATSESTRRVQYF.

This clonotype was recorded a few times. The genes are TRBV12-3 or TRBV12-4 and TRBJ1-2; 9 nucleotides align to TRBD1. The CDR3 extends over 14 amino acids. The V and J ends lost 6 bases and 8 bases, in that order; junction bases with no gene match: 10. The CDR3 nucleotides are TGTGCCAGCAGCCAACCCGGGACAGGGCGAGGCTACACCTTC. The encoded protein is CASSQPGTGRGYTF.

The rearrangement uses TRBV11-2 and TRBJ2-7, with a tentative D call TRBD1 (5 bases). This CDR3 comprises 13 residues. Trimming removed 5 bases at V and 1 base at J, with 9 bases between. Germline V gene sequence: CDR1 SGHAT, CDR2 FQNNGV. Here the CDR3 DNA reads TGTGCCAGCAGCCCCAGACAGTCCTACGAGCAGTACTTC. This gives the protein CASSPRQSYEQYF.

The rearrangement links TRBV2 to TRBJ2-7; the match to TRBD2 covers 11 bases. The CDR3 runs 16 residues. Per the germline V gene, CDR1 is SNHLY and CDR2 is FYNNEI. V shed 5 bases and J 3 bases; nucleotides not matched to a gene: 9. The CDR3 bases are TGTGCCAGCAGTAGAACTAGCGGGAGATGGTTCTACGAGCAGTACTTC. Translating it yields CASSRTSGRWFYEQYF. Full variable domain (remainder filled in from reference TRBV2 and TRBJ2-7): EPEVTQTPSHQVTQMGQEVILRCVPISNHLYFYWYRQILGQKVEFLVSFYNNEISEKSEIFDDQFSVERPDGSNFTLKIRSTKLEDSAMYFCASSRTSGRWFYEQYFGPGTRLTVT.

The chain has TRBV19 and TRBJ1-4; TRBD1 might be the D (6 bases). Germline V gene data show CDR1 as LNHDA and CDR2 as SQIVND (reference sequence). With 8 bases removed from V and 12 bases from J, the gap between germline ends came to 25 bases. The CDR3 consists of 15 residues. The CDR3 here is CASSPPGGAAKELFF. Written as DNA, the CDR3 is TGTGCCAGTTCCCCGCCGGGGGGGGCCGCTAAGGAACTGTTTTTT.

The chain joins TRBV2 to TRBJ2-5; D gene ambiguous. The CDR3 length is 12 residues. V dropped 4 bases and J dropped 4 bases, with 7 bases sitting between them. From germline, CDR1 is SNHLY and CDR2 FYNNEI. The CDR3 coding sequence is TGTGCCAGCAGTGCGGTAGTAGAGACCCAGTACTTC. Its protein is CASSAVVETQYF.

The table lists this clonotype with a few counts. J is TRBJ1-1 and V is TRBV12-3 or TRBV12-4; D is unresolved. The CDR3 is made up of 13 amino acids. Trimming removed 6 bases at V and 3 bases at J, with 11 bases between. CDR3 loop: CASSDTTDTEAFF. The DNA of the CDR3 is TGTGCCAGCAGCGATACAACCGACACTGAAGCTTTCTTT.

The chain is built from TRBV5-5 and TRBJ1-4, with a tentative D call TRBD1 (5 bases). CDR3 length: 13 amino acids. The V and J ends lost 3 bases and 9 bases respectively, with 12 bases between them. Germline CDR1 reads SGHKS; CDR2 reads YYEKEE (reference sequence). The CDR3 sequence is CASSSHGGKKLFF. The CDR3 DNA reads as TGTGCCAGCAGCTCACACGGGGGGAAAAAACTGTTTTTT.

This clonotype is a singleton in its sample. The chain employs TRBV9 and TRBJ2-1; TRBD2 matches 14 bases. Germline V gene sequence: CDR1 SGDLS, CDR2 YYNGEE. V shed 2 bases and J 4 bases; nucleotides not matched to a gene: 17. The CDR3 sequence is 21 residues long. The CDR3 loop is CASSVRTRQNRTSGGYNEQFF. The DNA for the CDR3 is TGTGCCAGCAGCGTCAGAACTAGGCAAAACCGGACTAGCGGGGGGTACAATGAGCAGTTCTTC.

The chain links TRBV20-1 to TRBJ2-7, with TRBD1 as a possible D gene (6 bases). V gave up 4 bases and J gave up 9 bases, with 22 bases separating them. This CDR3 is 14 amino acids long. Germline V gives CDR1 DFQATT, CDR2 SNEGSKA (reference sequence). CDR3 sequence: CSAKPGGQYGAQYF. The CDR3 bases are TGCAGTGCTAAACCAGGTGGACAGTACGGGGCGCAGTACTTC.

The CDR3 spells CASSPTGTIRLDTQYF. The CDR3 nucleotides read TGTGCCAGCAGCCCTACTGGGACAATACGGCTGGATACGCAGTATTTT. This chain joins TRBV3-1 and TRBJ2-3, with a tentative D call TRBD1 (6 bases). The CDR3 totals 16 residues. The V gene's germline CDR1 is LGHDT and CDR2 YNNKEL (reference sequence). V gave up 4 bases and J gave up 6 bases, with 20 bases separating them.

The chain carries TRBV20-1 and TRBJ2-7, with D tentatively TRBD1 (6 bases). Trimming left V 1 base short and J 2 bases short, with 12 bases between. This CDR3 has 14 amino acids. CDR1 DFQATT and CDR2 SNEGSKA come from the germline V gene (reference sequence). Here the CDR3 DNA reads TGCAGTGCTAGAGTTGAGACAGGACCCTACGAGCAGTACTTC. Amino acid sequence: CSARVETGPYEQYF.

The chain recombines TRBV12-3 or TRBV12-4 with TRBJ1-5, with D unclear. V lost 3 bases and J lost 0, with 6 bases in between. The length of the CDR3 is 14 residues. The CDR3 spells CASSFGFSNQPQHF. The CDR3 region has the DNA TGTGCCAGCAGTTTCGGGTTTAGCAATCAGCCCCAGCATTTT.

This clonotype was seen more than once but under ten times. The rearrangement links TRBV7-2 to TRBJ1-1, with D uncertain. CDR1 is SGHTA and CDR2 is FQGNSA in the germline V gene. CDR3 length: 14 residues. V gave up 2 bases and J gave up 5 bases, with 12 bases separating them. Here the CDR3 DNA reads TGTGCCAGCAGCTTACAGGCCGGAGGGACTGAAGCTTTCTTT. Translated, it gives CASSLQAGGTEAFF.

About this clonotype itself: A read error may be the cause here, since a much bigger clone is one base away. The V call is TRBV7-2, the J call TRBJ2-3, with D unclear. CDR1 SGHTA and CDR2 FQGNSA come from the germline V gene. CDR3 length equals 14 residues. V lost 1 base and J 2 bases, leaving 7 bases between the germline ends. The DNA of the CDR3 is TGTGCCAGCAGCTTAGACAGAACCACAGATACGCAGTATTTT. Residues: CASSLDRTTDTQYF.

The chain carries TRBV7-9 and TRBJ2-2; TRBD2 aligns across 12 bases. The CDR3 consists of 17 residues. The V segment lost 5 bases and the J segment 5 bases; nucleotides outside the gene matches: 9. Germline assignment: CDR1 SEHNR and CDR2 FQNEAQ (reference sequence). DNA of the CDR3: TGTGCCAGCAGCACCCGACTAGCGGGAGAGTTGACCGGGGAGCTGTTTTTT. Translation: CASSTRLAGELTGELFF.